Following are 7 T cell receptor beta chains from one sample sequenced in a study of Graves' ophthalmopathy and Graves' hyperthyroidism. RNA transcripts were the source from which TCR beta CDR3 regions were amplified. HTBI primers primed a first-round RT-PCR, and a second-round multiplex PCR followed. From the multiplex PCR reads, TCRdb called clonotypes with MiXCR, one entry per CDR3 protein. The sample holds 650,000 to 900,000 distinct CDR3 sequences, 40% seen once. The material sequenced was peripheral blood. These TCRs come from an adult man with Graves' ophthalmopathy.

This clonotype was recorded many times. V and J are TRBV10-3 and TRBJ2-2; unclear D gene. Trimming took off 3 bases at V and 1 base at J, with 3 bases between the two ends. The CDR3 contains 13 residues. Looked up from germline, CDR1 is ENHRY and CDR2 is SYGVKD. CDR3 loop: CAISELNTGELFF. The CDR3 coding sequence is TGTGCCATCAGTGAACTGAACACCGGGGAGCTGTTTTTT.

This clonotype was recorded many times. The chain links TRBV20-1 to TRBJ1-3, with D perhaps TRBD1 (5 bases). The CDR3 runs 13 residues. The V gene's germline CDR1 is DFQATT and CDR2 SNEGSKA (reference sequence). CDR3 residues: CSASPGSIDTIYF. CDR3 DNA sequence: TGCAGCGCGAGTCCAGGGTCCATCGACACCATATATTTT.

With regard to this clonotype: With a much larger clone just one base away, this may be a read error. The rearrangement links TRBV20-1 to TRBJ2-7; the D is unclear. The J call is uncertain, as TRBJ2-5 better fits the DNA end. The V gene's germline CDR1 is DFQATT and CDR2 SNEGSKA (reference sequence). The CDR3 has 11 amino acids. CDR3 in amino acids: CSAAQQETQYF. Here the CDR3 DNA reads TGCAGTGCCGCACAGCAAGAGACCCAGTACTTC.

There are many counts of this clonotype. The J gene is TRBJ2-5, the V gene TRBV12-3 or TRBV12-4; 7 bases are a match to TRBD1. After removal of 2 bases from V and 5 bases from J, the junction contained 5 bases not matched to a gene. The CDR3 is 14 residues long. The CDR3 region is CASSLTGVEETQYF. CDR3 in DNA: TGTGCCAGCAGTTTAACAGGGGTGGAGGAGACCCAGTACTTC.

This clonotype appeared many times. V is TRBV29-1 and J is TRBJ1-4; D perhaps matches TRBD1 (6 bases). The CDR3 is 13 residues long. Deletions cut 7 bases from V and 7 bases from J, with 16 bases between. Germline V gene sequence: CDR1 SQVTM, CDR2 ANQGSEA. This CDR3 reads CSGSGGGGEKLFF. For the CDR3, the DNA is TGCAGCGGGAGCGGGGGGGGCGGTGAAAAACTGTTTTTT.

This clonotype was detected ten times or more. For the CDR3, the DNA is TGTGCCAGCAGTGCCCTTTGGGACAGGGGTTCACCCCTCCACTTT. Its translation is CASSALWDRGSPLHF. The chain joins TRBV2 to TRBJ1-6; 10 positions agree with TRBD1. Germline V gene sequence: CDR1 SNHLY, CDR2 FYNNEI. The V segment lost 4 bases and the J segment 9 bases; nucleotides outside the gene matches: 6. The CDR3 is 15 residues long.

This clonotype was counted ten times or more. This chain joins TRBV7-9 and TRBJ1-5; D might be TRBD1 (6 bases). V was cut by 5 bases and J by 5 bases, with 10 bases left in between. CDR3 length: 13 amino acids. Germline CDR1 and CDR2: SEHNR and FQNEAQ (reference sequence). CDR3 amino acids: CASSDNRDQPQHF. CDR3 DNA sequence: TGTGCCAGCAGCGACAACAGGGATCAGCCCCAGCATTTT. The entire variable domain, with the rest obtained from reference TRBV7-9 and TRBJ1-5, is as follows: DTGVSQNPRHKITKRGQNVTFRCDPISEHNRLYWYRQTLGQGPEFLTYFQNEAQLEKSRLLSDRFSAERPKGSFSTLEIQRTEQGDSAMYLCASSDNRDQPQHFGDGTRLSIL.